A selection of T cell receptor beta chains follows, all from one sample in a study of CD8 T cells in Susac syndrome. One entry per CDR3 protein, called by TCRdb with MiXCR from the immunoSEQ multiplex PCR reads. The repertoire holds 120,000 to 150,000 distinct CDR3 sequences, around 94% seen once, with 0.075% to 0.09% in the top ten. The sample was CD4+ T cells from PBMCs. The origin of the receptors is a human donor in good health. Both conserved end residues are part of each CDR3. A D gene is named only where the DNA matches it firmly. The listing skips clone size in some rows; elsewhere it reads once, few, many or a size class.

D,J,size,V,CDR3,DNA
.,TRBJ1-1,once,TRBV6-1,CASSAQGRGAEAFF,TGTGCCAGCAGTGCCCAGGGGAGGGGGGCTGAAGCTTTCTTT
.,TRBJ2-7,.,TRBV20-1,CSARFSGSYEQYF,TGCAGTGCTAGATTTAGCGGTTCCTACGAGCAGTACTTC
.,TRBJ2-1,.,TRBV24-1,CATSRRSGSDEQFF,TGTGCCACCAGCCGACGGTCCGGGAGCGATGAGCAGTTCTTC
.,TRBJ2-7,.,TRBV4-1,CASSQVGRGVTYEQYF,TGCGCCAGCAGCCAAGTCGGACGCGGAGTAACTTACGAGCAGTACTTC
.,TRBJ2-4,.,TRBV12-3/TRBV12-4,CASGMSPKNIQYF,TGTGCCAGCGGTATGTCCCCCAAAAACATTCAGTACTTC
.,TRBJ2-7,.,TRBV10-3,CAISGQPYEQYF,TGTGCCATCAGCGGACAGCCCTACGAGCAGTACTTC
.,TRBJ2-5,.,TRBV5-4,CASSLRFSQETQYF,TGTGCCAGCAGCTTGCGATTTTCACAAGAGACCCAGTACTTC
.,TRBJ2-3,.,TRBV5-1,CASSLSGTTDTQYF,TGCGCCAGCAGCTTGTCGGGGACTACAGATACGCAGTATTTT
.,TRBJ2-5,.,TRBV27,CASSLGPPGTQYF,TGTGCCAGCAGTCTTGGCCCTCCTGGGACCCAGTACTTC
TRBD1,TRBJ1-2,.,TRBV5-4,CASSKSYAGGENYGYTF,TGTGCCAGCAGCAAGTCCTATGCAGGGGGCGAAAACTATGGCTACACCTTC
.,TRBJ2-7,.,TRBV5-6,CASSLSSYYEQYF,TGTGCCAGCAGCTTGTCGAGTTACTACGAGCAGTACTTC
TRBD1,TRBJ1-1,.,TRBV28,CASRNEGQSWEAEAFF,TGTGCCAGCAGGAACGAGGGACAGTCCTGGGAGGCTGAAGCTTTCTTT
.,TRBJ2-7,.,TRBV27,CASSLVGQPYEQYF,TGTGCCAGCAGTTTGGTCGGACAGCCCTACGAGCAGTACTTC
.,TRBJ2-1,.,TRBV10-3,CAITRTAGKNEQFF,TGTGCCATCACCCGGACGGCTGGTAAGAATGAGCAGTTCTTC
.,TRBJ1-2,.,TRBV30,CAWSSRGFNYGYTF,TGTGCCTGGTCCTCGCGGGGTTTCAACTATGGCTACACCTTC
.,TRBJ2-5,.,TRBV7-9,CASSLVRRPQETQYF,TGTGCCAGCAGCTTAGTACGGAGACCTCAAGAGACCCAGTACTTC